This TCR beta chain stems from a study of blood T cell repertoires in COVID-19. The wider study: Collection of acute and convalescent COVID-19 samples took place in the United States, Italy and Spain. T cells, B-cell-depleted T cells, or PBMCs provided the cDNA or gDNA that served as material.

CDR1 MDHEN and CDR2 SYDVKM come from the germline V gene. V lost 6 bases, J lost 0 bases, and 9 bases lay in between. This CDR3 has 14 amino acids. Original methodology: Amplification with reference gene primers provided the estimates of nucleated cell counts. The table came from immunoSEQ multiplex PCR; TCRdb's copy has only in-frame clones and leaves some out. V and J calls and clone size are as listed in that table; D and trimming were resolved from the DNA. The sample holds tens of thousands of clones, under 85% seen once. The sequenced sample consisted of peripheral blood. The chain carries TRBV28 and TRBJ1-3; possibly TRBD1 for D (5 bases). The receptor was isolated from a human donor in a cohort sampled during active COVID-19. This CDR3 is CASRGGVSGNTIYF. The CDR3 DNA follows: TGTGCCAGCAGGGGAGGGGTCTCTGGAAACACCATATATTTT.